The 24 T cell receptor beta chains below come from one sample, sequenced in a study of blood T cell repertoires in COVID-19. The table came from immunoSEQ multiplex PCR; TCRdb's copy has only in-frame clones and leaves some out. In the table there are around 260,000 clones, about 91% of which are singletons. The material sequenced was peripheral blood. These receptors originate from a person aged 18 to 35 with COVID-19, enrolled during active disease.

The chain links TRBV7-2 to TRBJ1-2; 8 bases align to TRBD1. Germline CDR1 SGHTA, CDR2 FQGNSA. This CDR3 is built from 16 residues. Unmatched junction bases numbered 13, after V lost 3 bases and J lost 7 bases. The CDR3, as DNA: TGTGCCAGCAGCTTTGGCTTTAAAGACAGGGGCTTTGGCTACACCTTC. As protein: CASSFGFKDRGFGYTF. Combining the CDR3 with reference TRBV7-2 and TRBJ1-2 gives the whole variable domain GAGVSQSPSNKVTEKGKDVELRCDPISGHTALYWYRQSLGQGLEFLIYFQGNSAPDKSGLPSDRFSAERTGGSVSTLTIQRTQQEDSAVYLCASSFGFKDRGFGYTFGSGTRLTVV.

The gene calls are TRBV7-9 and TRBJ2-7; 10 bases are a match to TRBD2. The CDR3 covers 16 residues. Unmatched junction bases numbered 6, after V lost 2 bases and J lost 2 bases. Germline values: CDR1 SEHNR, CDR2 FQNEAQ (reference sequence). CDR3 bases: TGTGCCAGCAGCTTAAGCGCTAGCGGGAGCCCCTACGAGCAGTACTTC. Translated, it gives CASSLSASGSPYEQYF.

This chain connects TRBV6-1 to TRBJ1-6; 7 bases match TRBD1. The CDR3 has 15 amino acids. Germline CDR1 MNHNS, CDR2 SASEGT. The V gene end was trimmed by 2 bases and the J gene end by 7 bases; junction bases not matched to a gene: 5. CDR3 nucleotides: TGTGCCAGCAGTGAACAAGAAGGGGGCAATTCACCCCTCCACTTT. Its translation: CASSEQEGGNSPLHF.

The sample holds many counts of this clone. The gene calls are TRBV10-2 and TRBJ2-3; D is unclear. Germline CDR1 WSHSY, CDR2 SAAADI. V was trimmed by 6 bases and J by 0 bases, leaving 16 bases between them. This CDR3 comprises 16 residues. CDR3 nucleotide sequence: TGCGCCAGCAGCACCCTAATTTCCAGGAGCACAGATACGCAGTATTTT. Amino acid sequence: CASSTLISRSTDTQYF.

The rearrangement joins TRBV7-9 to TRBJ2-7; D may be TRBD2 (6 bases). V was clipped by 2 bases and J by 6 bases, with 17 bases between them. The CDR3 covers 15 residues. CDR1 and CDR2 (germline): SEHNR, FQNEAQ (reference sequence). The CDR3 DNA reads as TGTGCCAGCAGCTTAAGCTGGGACTGGCCATTCGAGCAGTACTTC. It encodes CASSLSWDWPFEQYF.

This CDR3 reads CASSFTSGLYYNEQFF. The CDR3, as DNA: TGTGCCAGCAGCTTTACTAGCGGACTATACTACAATGAGCAGTTCTTC. The rearrangement links TRBV7-9 to TRBJ2-1; 8 bases fit TRBD2. The CDR3 runs to 16 residues. Germline CDR1 is SEHNR and CDR2 is FQNEAQ (reference sequence). Trimming removed 3 bases from V and 3 bases from J; junction bases left unmatched: 7.

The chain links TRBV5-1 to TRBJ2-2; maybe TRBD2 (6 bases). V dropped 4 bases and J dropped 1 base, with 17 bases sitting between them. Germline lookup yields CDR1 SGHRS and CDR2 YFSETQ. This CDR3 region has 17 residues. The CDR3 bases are TGCGCCAGCAGCCAGTCCGTGGGGGGTGTGAACACCGGGGAGCTGTTTTTT. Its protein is CASSQSVGGVNTGELFF.

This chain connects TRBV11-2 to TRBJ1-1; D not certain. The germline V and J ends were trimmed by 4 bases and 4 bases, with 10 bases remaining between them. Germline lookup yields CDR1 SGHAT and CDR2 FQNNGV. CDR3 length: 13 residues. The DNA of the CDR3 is TGTGCCAGCAGCTCCAGGCAAGGCACTGAAGCTTTCTTT. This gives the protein CASSSRQGTEAFF.

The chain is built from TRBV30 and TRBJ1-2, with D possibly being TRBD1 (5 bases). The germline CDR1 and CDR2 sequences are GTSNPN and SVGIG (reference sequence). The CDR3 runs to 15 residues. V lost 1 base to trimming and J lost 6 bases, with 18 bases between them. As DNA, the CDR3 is TGTGCCTGGAGTGCCCGAAGAGGACAATTGGATGGCTACACCTTC. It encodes CAWSARRGQLDGYTF.

The CDR3, as DNA: TGTGCCAGCAGTGAATATCCGGGGGGGGACTACGAGCAGTACTTC. It is translated as CASSEYPGGDYEQYF. This chain joins TRBV6-1 and TRBJ2-7, with 8 bases identical to TRBD2. The germline CDR1 and CDR2 sequences are MNHNS and SASEGT. This CDR3 spans 15 amino acids. Trimming removed 2 bases from V and 3 bases from J; junction bases left unmatched: 6.

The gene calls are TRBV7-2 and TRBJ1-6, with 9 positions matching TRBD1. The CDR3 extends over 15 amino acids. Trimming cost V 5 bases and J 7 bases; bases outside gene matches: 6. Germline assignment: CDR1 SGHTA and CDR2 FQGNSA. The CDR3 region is CASSLLGQGNSPLHF. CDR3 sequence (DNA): TGTGCCAGCAGCCTTCTGGGACAGGGCAATTCACCCCTCCACTTT.

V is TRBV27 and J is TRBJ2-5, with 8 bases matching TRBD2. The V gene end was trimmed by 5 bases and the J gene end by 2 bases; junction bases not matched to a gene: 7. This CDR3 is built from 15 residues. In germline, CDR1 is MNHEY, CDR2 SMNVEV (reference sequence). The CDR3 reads CASSGSGVSQETQYF. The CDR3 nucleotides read TGTGCCAGCAGTGGTAGCGGGGTCTCACAAGAGACCCAGTACTTC.

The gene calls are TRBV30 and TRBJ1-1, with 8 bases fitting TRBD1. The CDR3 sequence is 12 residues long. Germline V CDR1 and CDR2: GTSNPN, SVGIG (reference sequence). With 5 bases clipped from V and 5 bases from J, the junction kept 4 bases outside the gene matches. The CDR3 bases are TGTGCCTGGGGACAGGGTTGGACTGAAGCTTTCTTT. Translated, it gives CAWGQGWTEAFF.

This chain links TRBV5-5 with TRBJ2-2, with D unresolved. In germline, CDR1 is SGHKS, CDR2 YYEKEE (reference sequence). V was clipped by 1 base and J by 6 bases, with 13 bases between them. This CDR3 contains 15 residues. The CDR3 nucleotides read TGTGCCAGCAGCTTGATAGTGGCAGGATCCGGGGAGCTGTTTTTT. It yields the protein CASSLIVAGSGELFF.

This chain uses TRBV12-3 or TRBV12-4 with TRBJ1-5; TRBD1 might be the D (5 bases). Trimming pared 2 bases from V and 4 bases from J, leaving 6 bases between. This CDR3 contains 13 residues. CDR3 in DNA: TGTGCCAGCAGTTTACAGGGAAATCAGCCCCAGCATTTT. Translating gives CASSLQGNQPQHF.

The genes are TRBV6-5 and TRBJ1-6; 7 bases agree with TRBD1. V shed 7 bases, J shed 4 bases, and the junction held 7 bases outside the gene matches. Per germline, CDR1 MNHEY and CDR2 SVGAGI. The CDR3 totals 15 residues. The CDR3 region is CASIRDREYNSPLHF. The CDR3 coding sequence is TGTGCCAGCATTCGGGACAGAGAATATAATTCACCCCTCCACTTT.

The CDR3 loop reads CASSTGQVIETQYF. DNA for the CDR3: TGCGCCAGCAGCACCGGACAGGTTATTGAGACCCAGTACTTC. The chain carries TRBV5-1 and TRBJ2-5, with 7 bases fitting TRBD1. Germline V CDR1 and CDR2: SGHRS, YFSETQ. CDR3 length: 14 residues. With 4 bases clipped from V and 5 bases from J, the junction kept 8 bases outside the gene matches.

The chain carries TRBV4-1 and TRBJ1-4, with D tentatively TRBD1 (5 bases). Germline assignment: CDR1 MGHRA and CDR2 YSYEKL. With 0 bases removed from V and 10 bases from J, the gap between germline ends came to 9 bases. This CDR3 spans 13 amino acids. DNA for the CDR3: TGCGCCAGCAGCCAAGATCCGGGGGGAAAACTGTTTTTT. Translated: CASSQDPGGKLFF.

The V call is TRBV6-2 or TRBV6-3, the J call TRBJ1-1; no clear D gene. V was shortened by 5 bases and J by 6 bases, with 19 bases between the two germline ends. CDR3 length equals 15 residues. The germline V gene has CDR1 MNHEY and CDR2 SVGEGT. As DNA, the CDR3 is TGTGCCAGCAGTGGGCCTCCAGGCAGACACTCTGAAGCTTTCTTT. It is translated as CASSGPPGRHSEAFF.

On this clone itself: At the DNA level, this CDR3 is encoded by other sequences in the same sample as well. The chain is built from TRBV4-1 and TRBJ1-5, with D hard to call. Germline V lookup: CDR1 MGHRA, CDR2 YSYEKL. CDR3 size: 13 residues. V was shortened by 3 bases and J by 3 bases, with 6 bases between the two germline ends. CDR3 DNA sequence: TGCGCCAGCAGCCAGGGCTCCAATCAGCCCCAGCATTTT. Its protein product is CASSQGSNQPQHF.

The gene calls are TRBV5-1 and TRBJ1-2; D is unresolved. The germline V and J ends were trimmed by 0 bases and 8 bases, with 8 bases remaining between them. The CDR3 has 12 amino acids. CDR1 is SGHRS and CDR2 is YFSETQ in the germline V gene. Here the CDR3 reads CASSLDRGGYTF. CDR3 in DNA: TGCGCCAGCAGCTTGGACAGAGGGGGCTACACCTTC. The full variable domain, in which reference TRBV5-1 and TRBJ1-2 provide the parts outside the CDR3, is KAGVTQTPRYLIKTRGQQVTLSCSPISGHRSVSWYQQTPGQGLQFLFEYFSETQRNKGNFPGRFSGRQFSNSRSEMNVSTLELGDSALYLCASSLDRGGYTFGSGTRLTVV.

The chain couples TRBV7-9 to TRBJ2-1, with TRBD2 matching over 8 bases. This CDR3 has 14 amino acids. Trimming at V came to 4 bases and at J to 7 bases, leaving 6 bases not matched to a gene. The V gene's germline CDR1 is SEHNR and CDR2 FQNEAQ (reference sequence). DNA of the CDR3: TGTGCCAGCAGCTCAGGACTAGCCCCTAATGAGCAGTTCTTC. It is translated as CASSSGLAPNEQFF.

CDR3 protein: CASSLLSAGGTDTQYF. The DNA for the CDR3 is TGCGCCAGCAGTCTCCTCTCGGCGGGAGGAACGGATACGCAGTATTTT. This chain joins TRBV10-2 and TRBJ2-3; the match to TRBD2 covers 8 bases. Trimming took 5 bases from V and 6 from J; bases not matched to a gene: 13. Looked up from germline, CDR1 is WSHSY and CDR2 is SAAADI. CDR3 size: 16 residues.

DNA for the CDR3: TGTGCCAGCTCACGGACTAGCGGGAGGAACACCGGGGAGCTGTTTTTT. It encodes CASSRTSGRNTGELFF. The V gene is TRBV18, the J gene TRBJ2-2, with 13 positions matching TRBD2. After removal of 4 bases from V and 1 base from J, the junction contained 0 bases not matched to a gene. This CDR3 contains 16 residues. Germline values: CDR1 KGHSH, CDR2 LQKENI.